The TCR beta chain described here comes from a study of cytomegalovirus exposure and HLA in healthy donors. On the study more broadly: Approximately 200 million T cells yielded over 90 million unique TCR beta sequences in earlier analysis.

Overall study results and limits: CMV serostatus was the sole immune exposure data available.

About this clone: The antigen is undetermined.

PCR amplification relied on 60 Vbeta primers (plus 13 Jbeta primers). Libraries were prepared by immunoSEQ multiplex PCR; TCRdb keeps only in-frame clonotypes and omits some of them. The sample has 20,000 to 30,000 clones; 55% to 75% are singletons. Per germline, CDR1 SEHNR and CDR2 FQNEAQ (reference sequence). Trimming removed 6 bases from V and 0 bases from J, with 9 bases in between. This CDR3 has 13 amino acids. The source material was PBMCs. V is TRBV7-9 and J is TRBJ2-7, with a tentative D call TRBD2 (5 bases). This clonotype was sampled from a woman aged 45-65 years in good health and CMV-seronegative. The CDR3 nucleotides read TGTGCCAGCAGTCCGGGAATCTCCTACGAGCAGTACTTC. The encoded protein is CASSPGISYEQYF.